This entry concerns a single T cell receptor (beta chain). Which antigen it targets is not known. Base qualities are missing; no much larger clone stands one base away. The library came from 5' RACE. The instrument was an Illumina HiSeq 2000. Template switching added a universal primer binding site, and the final cDNA carried a unique molecular identifier that allowed TCR cDNA molecules to be counted accurately. First-strand cDNA for TCR alpha and beta chains was synthesized from specific primers in the conserved constant-segment region. To control for contamination, every cDNA library was double barcoded, receiving both a SMART-Mk sample barcode and Illumina barcodes. TruSeq adapter sequences, together with Illumina sample barcodes, were added in two successive PCR steps. The Illumina HiSeq platform was used with custom primers to sequence TCR alpha and beta cDNA libraries. On the study's bioinformatics: Unique molecular identifiers were extracted from raw reads with MiGEC, and CDR3 positions were determined with MiXCR. Recombination models were inferred per individual with the repgenHMM and IGoR tools using an EM algorithm. The tcR package in R was used for shared clonotype analysis, with sharing normalized by the product of cloneset sizes. To study raw recombination free of thymic and clonal selection effects, out-of-frame nonproductive sequences were analyzed. Using fastp trimming at Q25 and MiXCR clonotype assembly, TCRdb reanalyzed the public sequencing data and kept in-frame beta chains. Rows matching on CDR3 protein sequence are summarized as one entry with the most common DNA and genes. The authors' filters were not applied to this entry. The sample profile shows 1.5 million to 2 million distinct CDR3 sequences; 32% of them were found once. The top ten constitute under 0.35% of the sample.

The sample originates from a study of identical twins (dated by TCRdb to about 2016). At the level of the whole study: To test whether fetal clonotypes persist, the study used deep sequencing on TCR alpha and beta repertoires from monozygotic twins, unrelated adults of various ages, and cord blood. To rule out contamination, replicate twin experiments were performed at different times with different library preparation protocols. General conclusions and limits of the study: Conclusions relied on cross-sectional statistical analysis, since the same donors could not be followed over many years. Out-of-frame TCR alpha sequences shared between twins showed an excess of low generation-probability sequences compared with coincidental sharing between unrelated individuals. In beta out-of-frame sequences, excess twin sharing was weaker, because having fewer shared sequences lowered the signal-to-noise ratio. Fewer insertions were carried by abundant cord blood beta clonotypes, a similar but weaker trend appeared in young adult naive repertoires, and no such trend appeared in memory repertoires. Out-of-frame TCR alpha sharing in monozygotic twins was systematically underestimated by recombination models, whereas sharing between unrelated individuals was in agreement with the recombination models. Invariant T cells such as MAIT and iNKT could partly confound zero-insertion analyses, though diverse VJ usage argued against this for most clonotypes.

Only healthy Caucasian donors were included. Sequenced: cord blood. The sequence was collected from a newborn girl in good health.

CDR3 region: CASSDPTSGGSYEQYF. The nucleotide sequence is given as TGTGCCAGCAGTGACCCGACTAGCGGGGGGTCCTACGAGCAGTACTTC. The sequence is built from TRBV6-1 and TRBJ2-7, and 13 junction bases match TRBD2. Trimming takes 3 bases off V and 1 base off J; junction bases not matched to a gene: 3. Based on the germline V gene, the CDR1 and CDR2 sequences are MNHNS and SASEGT. The CDR3 spans 16 residues, from the cysteine through the phenylalanine. The entry retains the CDR3 DNA only, 48 bases that are in frame from base 1.